This T cell receptor (beta chain) was identified during a study of sequential checkpoint blockade in melanoma. The V segment lost 2 bases and the J segment 7 bases; nucleotides outside the gene matches: 8. The CDR3 has 15 residues. Per germline, CDR1 SGHNT and CDR2 YYREEE (reference sequence). Treatment: randomized to nivolumab then ipilimumab (arm A) or the reverse (arm B). No patient had prior DNA-damaging chemotherapy. Sequenced by immunoSEQ multiplex PCR; TCRdb stores in-frame clones only, minus some. The data contain roughly 28,000 clones, approximately 80% of them singletons. The origin of this receptor is a human donor with melanoma. The V and J genes are TRBV5-4 and TRBJ1-1; 10 positions agree with TRBD1. Sequenced material: CD8+ T cells sorted from blood (inferred from file names), taken from a patient given nivolumab and ipilimumab in sequence. The CDR3 spells CASSLGTGAHVEAFF. CDR3 nucleotide sequence: TGTGCCAGCAGCTTAGGGACAGGGGCCCACGTTGAAGCTTTCTTT. The variable domain in full, completed from reference TRBV5-4 and TRBJ1-1, reads ETGVTQSPTHLIKTRGQQVTLRCSSQSGHNTVSWYQQALGQGPQFIFQYYREEENGRGNFPPRFSGLQFPNYSSELNVNALELDDSALYLCASSLGTGAHVEAFFGQGTRLTVV.